This entry is about one TCR beta chain. The data stem from a study of blood T cell repertoires in COVID-19. The protocol was immunoSEQ multiplex PCR, while the TCRdb copy is restricted to in-frame clones and leaves out a portion. The sample includes 110,000 or so clones, roughly four fifths of them seen just once. Germline trimming cut 5 bases from V and 6 bases from J; bases unmatched to any gene: 4. CDR1 is SGHNT, CDR2 YENEEA, per germline. This CDR3 has 12 amino acids. V is TRBV11-3 and J is TRBJ2-7, with TRBD1 matching over 7 bases. The receptor's source is a woman in her 70s with acute or convalescent COVID-19. Material: peripheral blood. Here the CDR3 reads CASSTRQGEQYF. CDR3 coding DNA: TGTGCCAGCAGCACCCGACAGGGCGAGCAGTACTTC. Complete variable domain (other parts from reference TRBV11-3 and TRBJ2-7): EAGVVQSPRYKIIEKKQPVAFWCNPISGHNTLYWYLQNLGQGPELLIRYENEEAVDDSQLPKDRFSAERLKGVDSTLKIQPAELGDSAVYLCASSTRQGEQYFGPGTRLTVT.